The source of this TCR beta chain is a study of blood T cells in healthy people across ages. General study findings and limits: PBMCs went unsorted, and a conclusive naive versus antigen-experienced comparison was therefore prevented.

This clonotype was seen a few times. The antigen remains unidentified. The junction and the germline gene differ at one end; a read error may be behind it. A second about 7 to 11 cycle PCR used barcoded and J-beta primers. All cDNA molecules were each tagged by a template-switch adaptor with 12 random nucleotides. TCRdb passed the 5' RACE reads through MiXCR, listing each CDR3 protein once. The top ten hold more than 6% of the sample, which has about 1.7 million distinct CDR3 sequences, 25% to 30% seen once. CDR3 length equals 15 residues. Per germline, CDR1 DFQATT and CDR2 SNEGSKA (reference sequence). Isolation recovered at least 7 million PBMCs from every sample.

Source material: blood. The chain recombines TRBV20-1 with TRBJ2-1; D unclear. The TCR was taken from a woman aged 30 to 39 in good health. The CDR3 DNA is TGCAGTGCTAGAGACAAGACACGCTCCCACAATGAGCAGTTCTTC. This encodes CSARDKTRSHNEQFF.